The 8 T cell receptor beta chains listed next were all sequenced from one sample in a study of beta chain features in type 1 diabetes. The entirety of the isolated RNA underwent reverse transcription, so expressed TCRB transcripts were sequenced. Sequenced by immunoSEQ multiplex PCR; TCRdb stores in-frame clones only, minus some. This table has about 270,000 clones, 14% appearing once. Sequenced material: naive CD4+ T cells from blood. Every receptor here comes from a woman aged 40 to 50 in good health.

This chain links TRBV18 with TRBJ2-7; D perhaps matches TRBD2 (6 bases). CDR1 and CDR2 (germline): KGHSH, LQKENI. This CDR3 is 15 amino acids long. Trimming took 3 bases from V and 6 from J, leaving 18 bases between them. CDR3 protein: CASSPMQRRRGEQYF. The CDR3 DNA is TGTGCCAGCTCACCTATGCAGAGAAGGCGGGGCGAGCAGTACTTC.

The gene calls are TRBV10-3 and TRBJ2-7; 7 positions match TRBD2. Germline trimming cut 0 bases from V and 2 bases from J; bases unmatched to any gene: 1. Germline V CDR1 and CDR2: ENHRY, SYGVKD. CDR3 size: 14 residues. DNA of the CDR3: TGTGCCATCAGTGAGTCGGGGGGGACCTACGAGCAGTACTTC. Its protein is CAISESGGTYEQYF.

V usage is TRBV29-1 and J usage is TRBJ2-5; TRBD2 might be the D (7 bases). This CDR3 comprises 14 residues. Trimming took off 5 bases at V and 2 bases at J, with 15 bases between the two ends. Germline V gene data show CDR1 as SQVTM and CDR2 as ANQGSEA. The CDR3 DNA follows: TGCAGCGTTATTAGGGGGGGCGGGCAAGAGACCCAGTACTTC. Protein product: CSVIRGGGQETQYF.

The V and J genes are TRBV2 and TRBJ2-5; a weak D match, TRBD1 (6 bases). This CDR3 is 13 amino acids long. Trimming left V 6 bases short and J 5 bases short, with 13 bases between. Germline V gene lookup returns CDR1 SNHLY and CDR2 FYNNEI. The CDR3 DNA reads TGTGCCAGCAGCTACAGGGTTGATGAGACCCAGTACTTC. Translated: CASSYRVDETQYF. The full variable domain, in which reference TRBV2 and TRBJ2-5 provide the parts outside the CDR3, is EPEVTQTPSHQVTQMGQEVILRCVPISNHLYFYWYRQILGQKVEFLVSFYNNEISEKSEIFDDQFSVERPDGSNFTLKIRSTKLEDSAMYFCASSYRVDETQYFGPGTRLLVL.

This clone was seen only a few times. The chain combines TRBV19 with TRBJ1-5, with unresolved D. This CDR3 has 13 residues. V lost 4 bases and J lost 9, with 13 bases in between. The germline V gene encodes CDR1 LNHDA and CDR2 SQIVND (reference sequence). This CDR3 is CASSTSASRPQHF. The CDR3 DNA is TGTGCCAGTAGTACCTCAGCGTCTCGGCCCCAGCATTTT.

The genes are TRBV6-5 and TRBJ2-7; 11 nucleotides match TRBD2. Germline CDR1 is MNHEY and CDR2 is SVGAGI. The CDR3 runs to 14 residues. J was trimmed by 4 bases and V by 4 bases; bases with no gene match: 3. The CDR3 sequence is CASSSTSGAYEQYF. The CDR3 DNA reads TGTGCCAGCAGTTCGACTAGCGGGGCATACGAGCAGTACTTC.

This clone has a handful of counts. Other nucleotide sequences in the sample specify the same CDR3. The chain has TRBV10-2 and TRBJ1-5, with D possibly being TRBD1 (5 bases). Trimming pared 6 bases from V and 1 base from J, leaving 13 bases between. Germline V gives CDR1 WSHSY, CDR2 SAAADI. The CDR3 covers 15 residues. For the CDR3, the DNA is TGCGCCAGCAGCGAAAGCGGGGGAAGCAATCAGCCCCAGCATTTT. Translating it yields CASSESGGSNQPQHF.

This clone was observed a few times. CDR3 loop: CASSVVSGGSSDTQYF. As DNA, the CDR3 is TGTGCCAGCAGCGTAGTTAGCGGGGGGAGTTCAGATACGCAGTATTTT. The chain combines TRBV9 with TRBJ2-3, with 10 bases identical to TRBD2. From germline, CDR1 is SGDLS and CDR2 YYNGEE. Germline trimming cut 0 bases from V and 4 bases from J; bases unmatched to any gene: 5. The CDR3 runs to 16 residues.